Following are 9 T cell receptor beta chains from one sample sequenced in a study of T cells in Graves' hyperthyroidism and ophthalmopathy. The investigators amplified TCR beta CDR3 regions from RNA transcripts. First-round RT-PCR with HTBI primers amplified the TCR CDR3 region. TCRdb re-derived calls from the multiplex PCR reads in MiXCR, one entry per CDR3 protein. In the table there are 600,000 to 800,000 distinct CDR3 sequences, just over 35% of which are singletons. The sample was blood. These receptors originate from a woman between 35 and 50 years old with Graves' hyperthyroidism.

This clonotype was detected only a few times. V usage is TRBV2 and J usage is TRBJ1-5, with D hard to call. In germline, CDR1 is SNHLY, CDR2 FYNNEI. The V and J ends lost 7 bases and 0 bases respectively, with 16 bases between them. This CDR3 has 16 amino acids. DNA of the CDR3: TGTGCCAGCAAAGCGTCAGACAATTATAGCAATCAGCCCCAGCATTTT. Translating gives CASKASDNYSNQPQHF.

The chain couples TRBV7-3 to TRBJ1-1; D remains unclear. The germline V gene encodes CDR1 SGHTA and CDR2 FQGTGA. V was shortened by 3 bases and J by 6 bases, with 11 bases between the two germline ends. The CDR3 has 13 amino acids. As DNA, the CDR3 is TGTGCCAGCAGCTTGGCCTTTAATCCTGAAGCTTTCTTT. Translation gives CASSLAFNPEAFF.

Ten or more counts support this clonotype. This sequence joins TRBV7-6 and TRBJ2-2; D perhaps matches TRBD2 (5 bases). Germline CDR1 and CDR2: SGHVS and FNYEAQ. The ends were cut back, 1 base at V and 10 bases at J, with 13 bases in the middle. The CDR3 covers 14 residues. CDR3 amino acids: CASSLGAGAVELFF. As DNA, the CDR3 is TGTGCCAGCAGCTTAGGGGCGGGTGCGGTGGAGCTGTTTTTT.

This clonotype has only a few counts. At one end, the junction sequence differs from germline, possibly due to a read error. The chain couples TRBV10-3 to TRBJ1-3; D ambiguous. The CDR3 is 18 residues long. Germline values: CDR1 ENHRY, CDR2 SYGVKD. The CDR3: CASSYSIREPLSGNTIYF. CDR3 bases: TGTGCCAGCAGTTACTCGATTCGGGAACCTCTCTCTGGAAACACCATATATTTT.

The chain couples TRBV27 to TRBJ2-7; 11 bases line up with TRBD2. There are 15 residues in the CDR3. Trimming removed 7 bases from V and 0 bases from J; junction bases left unmatched: 5. Germline V gives CDR1 MNHEY, CDR2 SMNVEV (reference sequence). In DNA, the CDR3 is TGTGCCAGCAACCCTAGCGGGAGGAGCTCCTACGAGCAGTACTTC. This translates into CASNPSGRSSYEQYF.

This clonotype was counted a few times. At one boundary the junction diverges from the germline segment, which might be a read error. The rearrangement links TRBV7-2 to TRBJ1-5; 8 nucleotides agree with TRBD1. The germline V gene has CDR1 SGHTA and CDR2 FQGNSA. The CDR3 contains 15 residues. As DNA, the CDR3 is TGTGCCAGCAGCTTGCTGGACAGGGTCAATCAGCCCCGGCATTTT. This encodes CASSLLDRVNQPRHF.

In the case of this clonotype: Germline is not matched at one junction end, which may reflect a read error. The rearrangement uses TRBV10-3 and TRBJ1-5; D is undetermined. The germline V gene has CDR1 ENHRY and CDR2 SYGVKD. This CDR3 region has 14 residues. The DNA for the CDR3 is TGTGCCAGCAGTTACTATCTAAGCAATCAGCCCCAGCATTTT. Protein sequence: CASSYYLSNQPQHF.

The chain uses TRBV12-3 or TRBV12-4 and TRBJ1-2; D not resolved. The CDR3 extends over 14 amino acids. Deletions cut 3 bases from V and 4 bases from J, with 12 bases between. The CDR3 bases are TGTGCCAGCAGTTTGTCGACACAAATCTATGGCTACACCTTC. Amino acid sequence: CASSLSTQIYGYTF.

With regard to this clonotype: One end of the junction varies from germline; a read error may be responsible. This rearrangement joins TRBV7-2 to TRBJ2-7, with 7 positions matching TRBD1. CDR1 and CDR2 from the germline V gene are SGHTA and FQGNSA. This CDR3 has 15 residues. The DNA of the CDR3 is TGCGCCAGCAGCCAGGATTTAGGGGGCCTCTACGAGCAGTACTTC. This translates into CASSQDLGGLYEQYF.